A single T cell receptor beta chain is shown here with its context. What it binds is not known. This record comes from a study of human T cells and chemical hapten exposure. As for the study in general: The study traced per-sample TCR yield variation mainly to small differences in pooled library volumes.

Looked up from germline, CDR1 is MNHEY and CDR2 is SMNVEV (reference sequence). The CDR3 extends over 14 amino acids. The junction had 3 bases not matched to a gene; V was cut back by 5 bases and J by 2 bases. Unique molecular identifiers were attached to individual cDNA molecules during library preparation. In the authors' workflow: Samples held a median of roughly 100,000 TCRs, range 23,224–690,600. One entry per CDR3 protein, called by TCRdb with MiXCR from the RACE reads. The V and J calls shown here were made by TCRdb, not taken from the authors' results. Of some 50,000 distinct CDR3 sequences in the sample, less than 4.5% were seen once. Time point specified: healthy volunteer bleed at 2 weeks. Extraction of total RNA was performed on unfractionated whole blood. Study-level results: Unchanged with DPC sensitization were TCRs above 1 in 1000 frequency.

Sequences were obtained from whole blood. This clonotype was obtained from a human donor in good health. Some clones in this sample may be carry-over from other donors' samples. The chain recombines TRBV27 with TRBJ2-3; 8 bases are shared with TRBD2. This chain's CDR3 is CASSGAGDTDTQYF. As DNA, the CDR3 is TGTGCCAGCAGTGGAGCGGGGGACACAGATACGCAGTATTTT.